The 28 T cell receptor beta chains given below trace back to one sample, sequenced in a study of T cell changes during pregnancy in multiple sclerosis. The data were produced by immunoSEQ multiplex PCR, yet TCRdb's version contains in-frame clones alone and is incomplete. The sample includes 70,000 to 80,000 clones, over 80% of them seen just once. The sequencing here drew on peripheral blood, taken in the first trimester of pregnancy. The receptors were sampled from a female donor with multiple sclerosis, enrolled in a pregnancy study.

The gene calls are TRBV9 and TRBJ2-1; a weak D match, TRBD2 (6 bases). The germline V and J ends were trimmed by 0 bases and 4 bases, with 14 bases remaining between them. Germline values: CDR1 SGDLS, CDR2 YYNGEE. This CDR3 spans 16 amino acids. The CDR3, as DNA: TGTGCCAGCAGCGTAGATCGGGGGTCAAAGTACAATGAGCAGTTCTTC. This gives the protein CASSVDRGSKYNEQFF.

The chain has TRBV28 and TRBJ2-7; 7 bases line up with TRBD2. With V trimmed by 9 bases and J by 3 bases, 11 bases remained unmatched. The CDR3 has 14 amino acids. CDR1 is MDHEN and CDR2 is SYDVKM in the germline V gene. In DNA form, the CDR3 reads TGTGCCAGTCACACGGGGGAGGGCGGCTACGAGCAGTACTTC. It codes for CASHTGEGGYEQYF.

V and J are TRBV7-6 and TRBJ2-5; D may be TRBD2 (6 bases). Trimming stripped 5 bases from V and 7 bases from J, with 17 bases between. The CDR3 runs 14 residues. The germline CDR1 and CDR2 sequences are SGHVS and FNYEAQ. In DNA form, the CDR3 reads TGTGCCAGCAGCCCCCGACCCTCCGGGGGGACCCAGTACTTC. Its translation is CASSPRPSGGTQYF.

This clone appeared a few times. This chain connects TRBV2 to TRBJ1-5, with unresolved D. Germline CDR1 and CDR2: SNHLY and FYNNEI. The CDR3 has 13 residues. Trimming removed 5 bases from V and 6 bases from J, with 11 bases in between. The CDR3 sequence is CASSPDTGQPQHF. CDR3 sequence (DNA): TGTGCCAGCAGTCCTGACACTGGTCAGCCCCAGCATTTT.

V usage is TRBV6-1 and J usage is TRBJ2-1; the D gene is possibly TRBD2 (6 bases). The germline CDR1 and CDR2 sequences are MNHNS and SASEGT. This CDR3 contains 13 residues. Trimming cost V 1 base and J 9 bases, with 10 bases left between them. CDR3 region: CASSEVTSSEQFF. CDR3 in DNA: TGTGCCAGCAGTGAAGTCACTAGCAGTGAGCAGTTCTTC.

The chain combines TRBV28 with TRBJ2-5, with TRBD2 matching over 12 bases. Germline CDR1 and CDR2: MDHEN and SYDVKM. With 4 bases clipped from V and 2 bases from J, the junction kept 17 bases outside the gene matches. This CDR3 is built from 20 residues. In nucleotides, the CDR3 is TGTGCCAGCAGTTCGATTTGGACTAGCGGGACGCCCAGGGGGCAAGAGACCCAGTACTTC. Translation gives CASSSIWTSGTPRGQETQYF.

The CDR3 region has the DNA TGTGCCAGCAGCATCAACAGGGCGGAGACCCAGTACTTC. It specifies CASSINRAETQYF. The rearrangement uses TRBV11-2 and TRBJ2-5; D is possibly TRBD1 (6 bases). The V and J ends lost 5 bases and 5 bases respectively, with 12 bases between them. This CDR3 spans 13 amino acids. Germline V gene data show CDR1 as SGHAT and CDR2 as FQNNGV.

V and J are TRBV5-4 and TRBJ2-5; tentatively, D is TRBD2 (6 bases). V gave up 2 bases and J gave up 2 bases, with 10 bases separating them. The CDR3 spans 14 residues. CDR1 is SGHNT, CDR2 YYREEE, per germline (reference sequence). The CDR3 DNA is TGTGCCAGCAGCTTCCGGGACTCTCAAGAGACCCAGTACTTC. It yields the protein CASSFRDSQETQYF.

As concerns this clone: One junction end does not reproduce the germline sequence, and a read error may be involved. This chain uses TRBV2 with TRBJ2-5; TRBD1 agrees at 9 bases. Germline V gives CDR1 SNHLY, CDR2 FYNNEI. This CDR3 region has 16 residues. The CDR3 is CASREEGTGLGETQYF. The CDR3 DNA sequence: TGTGCCAGCAGGGAAGAGGGGACAGGGTTAGGGGAGACCCAGTACTTC.

J is TRBJ1-2 and V is TRBV6-1; D remains unclear. Germline assignment: CDR1 MNHNS and CDR2 SASEGT. The CDR3 has 13 amino acids. Trimming stripped 4 bases from V and 7 bases from J, with 13 bases between. CDR3 nucleotides: TGTGCCAGCAGTGCGGAGACGGCGAGTGGCTACACCTTC. Residues: CASSAETASGYTF.

On this clone: Other DNA sequences within the sample encode an identical CDR3. V gene TRBV4-2 combines with J gene TRBJ2-6; D is possibly TRBD2 (6 bases). V was trimmed by 3 bases and J by 2 bases, leaving 17 bases between them. Germline CDR1 and CDR2: LGHNA and YNFKEQ. The CDR3 is 18 amino acids. CDR3 DNA sequence: TGTGCCAGCAGCCACCTCGGACGGGAGCGCCCTGGGGCCAACGTCCTGACTTTC. Translating gives CASSHLGRERPGANVLTF.

The V call is TRBV6-6, the J call TRBJ1-2; 7 nucleotides align to TRBD1. Trimming removed 4 bases from V and 4 bases from J; junction bases left unmatched: 6. Per germline, CDR1 MNHNY and CDR2 SVGAGI (reference sequence). The CDR3 has 14 residues. CDR3 amino acids: CASSFTGVSYGYTF. Here the CDR3 DNA reads TGTGCCAGCAGTTTTACAGGGGTTTCCTATGGCTACACCTTC.

The CDR3 nucleotides are TGTGCCAGCAGCCATAGGGGCCGGGACAGGTACAATGAGCAGTTCTTC. It yields the protein CASSHRGRDRYNEQFF. This chain joins TRBV7-6 and TRBJ2-1, with 8 bases aligning to TRBD1. The CDR3 totals 16 residues. Germline trimming cut 5 bases from V and 4 bases from J; bases unmatched to any gene: 10. CDR1 and CDR2 from the germline V gene are SGHVS and FNYEAQ.

The genes are TRBV5-1 and TRBJ1-6; 7 bases are a match to TRBD1. CDR1 is SGHRS, CDR2 YFSETQ, per germline. The CDR3 sequence is 14 residues long. J gave up 6 bases and V 4 bases, and 4 bases lay outside the gene matches. In nucleotides, the CDR3 is TGCGCCAGCAGCCCGGGACAGCCTAATTCACCCCTCCACTTT. Translating gives CASSPGQPNSPLHF.

This rearrangement joins TRBV19 to TRBJ1-6; 7 nucleotides align to TRBD1. Germline V gene sequence: CDR1 LNHDA, CDR2 SQIVND (reference sequence). J was trimmed by 0 bases and V by 4 bases; bases with no gene match: 0. This CDR3 has 15 amino acids. The CDR3 sequence is CASSTGGSYNSPLHF. CDR3 DNA: TGTGCCAGTAGTACAGGGGGCTCCTATAATTCACCCCTCCACTTT. The full variable domain, with the rest looked up from reference TRBV19 and TRBJ1-6, is DGGITQSPKYLFRKEGQNVTLSCEQNLNHDAMYWYRQDPGQGLRLIYYSQIVNDFQKGDIAEGYSVSREKKESFPLTVTSAQKNPTAFYLCASSTGGSYNSPLHFGNGTRLTVT.

This chain uses TRBV5-1 with TRBJ2-3, with 9 bases matching TRBD1. V lost 7 bases, J lost 3 bases, and 6 bases stayed unmatched. Germline-derived CDR1 and CDR2 are SGHRS and YFSETQ. The CDR3 contains 14 residues. CDR3 sequence reads: CASYGDRVTDTQYF. DNA of the CDR3: TGCGCCAGCTACGGGGACAGGGTAACAGATACGCAGTATTTT.

The rearrangement links TRBV2 to TRBJ2-1; 7 bases line up with TRBD2. Germline trimming cut 6 bases from V and 6 bases from J; bases unmatched to any gene: 5. Germline CDR1 SNHLY, CDR2 FYNNEI. CDR3 length equals 13 residues. Written as DNA, the CDR3 is TGTGCCAGCAGGCTCTCGGGGGGCAATGAGCAGTTCTTC. Amino acid sequence: CASRLSGGNEQFF.

The chain is built from TRBV19 and TRBJ2-7; perhaps TRBD1 as D (5 bases). This CDR3 contains 11 residues. Germline V lookup: CDR1 LNHDA, CDR2 SQIVND (reference sequence). CDR3 sequence reads: CPYPRGNEQYF. CDR3 bases: TGTCCCTACCCAAGGGGCAACGAGCAGTACTTC.

The V call is TRBV27, the J call TRBJ2-1; 11 nucleotides match TRBD2. Looked up from germline, CDR1 is MNHEY and CDR2 is SMNVEV (reference sequence). J was trimmed by 5 bases and V by 1 base; bases with no gene match: 10. The CDR3 has 18 residues. CDR3 sequence (DNA): TGTGCCAGCAGTTTATTGCCGGTAGCGGGAGGGCCGAACAATGAGCAGTTCTTC. Translated: CASSLLPVAGGPNNEQFF.

This chain links TRBV9 with TRBJ1-6; 7 bases match TRBD1. With V trimmed by 1 base and J by 8 bases, 0 bases remained unmatched. The CDR3 runs to 13 residues. The germline CDR1 and CDR2 sequences are SGDLS and YYNGEE. This chain's CDR3 is CASSVTGDSPLHF. DNA for the CDR3: TGTGCCAGCAGCGTAACAGGGGATTCACCCCTCCACTTT.

The V call is TRBV19, the J call TRBJ1-2, with 7 bases aligning to TRBD1. Losses at the gene ends were 4 bases for V and 6 bases for J; bases not matched to a gene: 5. The CDR3 is 13 amino acids. Germline CDR1 is LNHDA and CDR2 is SQIVND (reference sequence). The DNA for the CDR3 is TGTGCCAGTAGTAATATAGGGACAGATGGCTACACCTTC. Translated, it gives CASSNIGTDGYTF.

The chain has TRBV5-1 and TRBJ2-7; 9 positions match TRBD1. The trim removed 0 bases at V and 3 bases at J, leaving 4 bases unmatched. The CDR3 runs to 15 residues. In germline, CDR1 is SGHRS, CDR2 YFSETQ. CDR3 sequence: CASSLGQGVFYEQYF. CDR3 coding DNA: TGCGCCAGCAGCTTGGGACAGGGGGTTTTCTACGAGCAGTACTTC.

The chain joins TRBV5-1 to TRBJ2-3; 12 bases map to TRBD2. With 0 bases clipped from V and 3 bases from J, the junction kept 11 bases outside the gene matches. Germline loops: CDR1 SGHRS, CDR2 YFSETQ. This CDR3 is 19 amino acids long. CDR3 residues: CASSLAGTSGFTVTDTQYF. The CDR3 DNA reads as TGCGCCAGCAGCTTGGCGGGGACTAGCGGGTTCACAGTAACAGATACGCAGTATTTT.

CDR3 in DNA: TGTGCCAGCAGCTTAAACAGGGGGAGCTCTGGGGCCAACGTCCTGACTTTC. Translating gives CASSLNRGSSGANVLTF. The chain employs TRBV25-1 and TRBJ2-6, with 8 bases identical to TRBD1. V lost 6 bases and J lost 0; bases outside the gene matches: 7. The CDR3 covers 17 residues. Germline assignment: CDR1 MGHDK and CDR2 SYGVNS.

The rearrangement joins TRBV30 to TRBJ2-1, with 9 bases that match TRBD2. Germline V gene data show CDR1 as GTSNPN and CDR2 as SVGIG (reference sequence). The V segment lost 0 bases and the J segment 4 bases; nucleotides outside the gene matches: 7. The length of the CDR3 is 16 residues. CDR3 loop: CAWSVRLAEPYNEQFF. Here the CDR3 DNA reads TGTGCCTGGAGTGTCAGACTAGCGGAACCATACAATGAGCAGTTCTTC.

J is TRBJ1-4 and V is TRBV27; 8 bases line up with TRBD1. With 8 bases clipped from V and 8 bases from J, the junction kept 19 bases outside the gene matches. From germline, CDR1 is MNHEY and CDR2 SMNVEV (reference sequence). The CDR3 spans 17 residues. DNA of the CDR3: TGTGCCAGCCGTCAGGGGGTTCGGACAGGGCTGGTAGAAAAACTGTTTTTT. This encodes CASRQGVRTGLVEKLFF.

V and J are TRBV19 and TRBJ2-7; 9 bases align to TRBD2. Germline V gene sequence: CDR1 LNHDA, CDR2 SQIVND (reference sequence). The CDR3 has 15 residues. With 6 bases clipped from V and 2 bases from J, the junction kept 8 bases outside the gene matches. The CDR3 loop is CASRLAGEGTYEQYF. The CDR3 nucleotides read TGTGCCAGTAGGTTAGCGGGAGAAGGTACCTACGAGCAGTACTTC.

The rearrangement joins TRBV10-3 to TRBJ2-7; TRBD2 matches 7 bases. CDR1 and CDR2 (germline): ENHRY, SYGVKD. There are 15 residues in the CDR3. Trimming at V came to 3 bases and at J to 4 bases, leaving 9 bases not matched to a gene. CDR3: CAISETDSGRYEQYF. In DNA, the CDR3 is TGTGCCATCAGTGAAACGGATAGCGGGCGTTACGAGCAGTACTTC.